This T cell receptor beta chain was sequenced in a study of T cell responses to AZD1222 COVID-19 vaccine. Study information: Researchers grouped second doses given at about 4 or about 12 weeks into one pool. Study-level findings and limits: CD4 TCRs linked to vaccination spanned spike, dominating at 160-218 and 743-854.

This clone showed up just once. Its antigen is undetermined. Sequencing was performed with immunoSEQ multiplex PCR; in TCRdb, only in-frame clones are kept and a portion is missing. Of about 130,000 clones in the sample, about 90% were seen once. Germline values: CDR1 SNHLY, CDR2 FYNNEI. V trimming: 7 bases; J trimming: 6 bases; junction bases outside the gene matches: 7. This CDR3 contains 14 residues. The TCR was taken from an adult in good health. V gene TRBV2 combines with J gene TRBJ2-2; 8 bases are a match to TRBD1. The sample consisted of peripheral blood, taken on day 0 of AZD1222 vaccination. CDR3 nucleotide sequence: TGTGCCAGCAAAGGACAGGGATACGCCGGGGAGCTGTTTTTT. It translates to CASKGQGYAGELFF.